This TCR beta chain emerged from a study of blood T cell repertoires in COVID-19. Clones were read by immunoSEQ multiplex PCR, and TCRdb kept only the in-frame ones, dropping some. The table records tens of thousands of clones, roughly 82% of them present only once. The CDR3 is 20 residues long. Trimming cost V 4 bases and J 2 bases; bases outside gene matches: 15. Germline V lookup: CDR1 SGHTS, CDR2 YDEGEE. V and J are TRBV5-8 and TRBJ2-6; 10 bases are shared with TRBD1. The origin of this receptor is a human donor in a cohort sampled during active COVID-19. Material: peripheral blood. CDR3 in DNA: TGTGCCAGCAGCCTCACCAGGACAGGGGGATATGGTGCTGGGGCCAACGTCCTGACTTTC. Its translation is CASSLTRTGGYGAGANVLTF. The full variable domain, its missing parts supplied by reference TRBV5-8 and TRBJ2-6, is EAGVTQSPTHLIKTRGQQATLRCSPISGHTSVYWYQQALGLGLQFLLWYDEGEERNRGNFPPRFSGRQFPNYSSELNVNALELEDSALYLCASSLTRTGGYGAGANVLTFGAGSRLTVL.